These T cell receptor beta chains were read from a single sample in a study of blood T cell repertoires in COVID-19. Assay: immunoSEQ multiplex PCR; the TCRdb copy retains only in-frame clones and omits some. The sample has roughly 330,000 clones; more than 70% are singletons. Material for sequencing was PBMCs or T cells enriched from blood (not recorded which). The receptors here all came from a young woman who had recovered from COVID-19. The CDR3 runs from the conserved cysteine through the conserved F or W. A D gene is named only where the DNA matches it firmly. Rows give clone size only sometimes, using once, few, many, or a class for an expanded clone.

>.|TRBV12-5|once|TRBJ2-7
TGTGCTAGTGGTTCTAGTGGCGAGCAGTACTTC
CASGSSGEQYF
>.|TRBV5-1|.|TRBJ1-2
TGCGCCAGCTCCTCAGGTTTAGGACAGAAGAACTATGGCTACACCTTC
CASSSGLGQKNYGYTF
>TRBD1|TRBV4-1|.|TRBJ1-3
TGCGCCAGCAGCCTCCAGGAGACAGGGGGGGACACCATATATTTT
CASSLQETGGDTIYF
>.|TRBV5-1|once|TRBJ1-1
TGCGCCAGCAGCTTGAACGCGGAATACACTGAAGCTTTCTTT
CASSLNAEYTEAFF
>TRBD1|TRBV6-1|.|TRBJ2-3
TGTGCCAGCAGTGAAGGGACAGGTGCAACAGATACGCAGTATTTT
CASSEGTGATDTQYF
>.|TRBV20-1|.|TRBJ2-3
TGCAGTGCCTGGCTAGCGGATACGCAGTATTTT
CSAWLADTQYF
>.|TRBV3-1/TRBV3-2|.|TRBJ1-1
TGTGCCAGCAGCCAAGGCAGGGGTGGCACTGAAGCTTTCTTT
CASSQGRGGTEAFF
>.|TRBV5-5|.|TRBJ2-7
TGTGCCAGCAGCTGGGCCGACAGGATTAACTCCTACGAGCAGTACTTC
CASSWADRINSYEQYF
>.|TRBV30|.|TRBJ1-6
TGTGCCTGGAGGCCGGGACTCCAAAATTCACCCCTCCACTTT
CAWRPGLQNSPLHF
>TRBD1|TRBV11-2|once|TRBJ1-4
TGTGCCAGCAGGTCCGGGACAGGGTATGGTAGACTGTTTTTT
CASRSGTGYGRLFF
>.|TRBV28|.|TRBJ2-7
TGTGCCAGCAGATCTGGGACTGTGATCTACGAGCAGTACTTC
CASRSGTVIYEQYF
>.|TRBV18|.|TRBJ2-1
TGTGCCAGCTCACCATTCGAGGGAAGCTACAATGAGCAGTTCTTC
CASSPFEGSYNEQFF
>.|TRBV29-1|.|TRBJ1-4
TGCAGCGGAGAAGTTAATGAAAAACTGTTTTTT
CSGEVNEKLFF
>TRBD1|TRBV6-5|.|TRBJ2-4
TGTGCCAGCAGTTACTCGGACAGGGGAAACATTCAGTACTTC
CASSYSDRGNIQYF
>.|TRBV7-2|.|TRBJ1-6
TGTGCCAGCAGCTCGATACCCCCGAGCTCCTATAATTCACCCCTCCACTTT
CASSSIPPSSYNSPLHF
>.|TRBV7-2|.|TRBJ1-1
TGTGCCAGCAGCAGTACGACAGTACGCGACACTGAAGCTTTCTTT
CASSSTTVRDTEAFF
>TRBD1|TRBV9|.|TRBJ1-5
TGTGCCAGCAGCGTAGGACAGGGAAGCAATCAGCCCCAGCATTTT
CASSVGQGSNQPQHF
>.|TRBV7-6|.|TRBJ2-3
TGTGCCAGCGCATACACCAGGAACTTCACAGATACGCAGTATTTT
CASAYTRNFTDTQYF
>TRBD1|TRBV24-1|.|TRBJ1-2
TGTGCCACCAGTTCGGGACAGTACTATGGCTACACCTTC
CATSSGQYYGYTF
>.|TRBV5-8|.|TRBJ2-5
TGTGCCACCGGAGGGGGGGGGAAGACCCAGTACTTC
CATGGGGKTQYF
>TRBD1|TRBV24-1|.|TRBJ1-1
TGTGCCACCAGTGACTCAACAGGGGAGACTGAAGCTTTCTTT
CATSDSTGETEAFF
>.|TRBV4-1|.|TRBJ2-1
TGCGCCAGCAGCCAGGTGGGACTCGCCTACAATGAGCAGTTCTTC
CASSQVGLAYNEQFF
>.|TRBV5-1|.|TRBJ2-7
TGCGCCAGCAGCCTGACTAGTCTGTCGGGCCGCTTGAACGAGCAGTACTTC
CASSLTSLSGRLNEQYF
>.|TRBV5-1|.|TRBJ1-4
TGCGCCAGCAGGGGTGGTGAGGATGAAAAACTGTTTTTT
CASRGGEDEKLFF